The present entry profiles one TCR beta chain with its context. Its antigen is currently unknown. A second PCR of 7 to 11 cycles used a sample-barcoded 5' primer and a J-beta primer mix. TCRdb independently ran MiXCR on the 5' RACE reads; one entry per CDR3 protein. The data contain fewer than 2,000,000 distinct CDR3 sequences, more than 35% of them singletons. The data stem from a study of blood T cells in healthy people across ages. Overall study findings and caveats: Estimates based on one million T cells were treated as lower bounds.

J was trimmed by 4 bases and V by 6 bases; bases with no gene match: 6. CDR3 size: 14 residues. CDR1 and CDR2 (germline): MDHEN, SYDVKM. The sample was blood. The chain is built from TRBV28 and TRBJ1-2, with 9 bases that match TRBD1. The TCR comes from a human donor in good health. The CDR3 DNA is TGTGCCAGCAGGCCCGGGACAGGGTCCTATGGCTACACCTTC. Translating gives CASRPGTGSYGYTF.